At least ten counts were recorded for the clone carrying this T cell receptor (beta chain). The antigen remains unidentified. TCRdb re-analysed the PCR reads in MiXCR, keeping a single row per CDR3 protein. Of approximately 680,000 distinct CDR3 sequences in the sample, around 25% were seen once. The sample comes from a study of molecular identifiers for immune sequencing clone quantification. General study points: Single-cell amounts of spiked Jurkat TCR RNA were reportedly detectable among roughly 1 million naive cells. Clones of above 20 RNA copies carried over 99% of effector molecules; in naive cells they carried under 1%.

The CDR3 totals 14 residues. The V gene end was trimmed by 4 bases and the J gene end by 6 bases; junction bases not matched to a gene: 7. This TCR came from a human donor in good health. Some libraries in this study had Jurkat cell RNA spiked in. This rearrangement joins TRBV12-3 or TRBV12-4 to TRBJ2-7; 9 bases align to TRBD1. Input material: naive CD8+ T cells from blood, with Jurkat cell RNA spiked in. Indicated subset: FACS-sorted CD8+CD4-CCR7+CD45RA+ naive T cells. CDR3 sequence reads: CASSSPPTGGEQYF. CDR3 DNA sequence: TGTGCCAGCAGTTCCCCCCCGACAGGGGGCGAGCAGTACTTC.